Below are 5 T cell receptor beta chains sequenced from a single sample in a study of T cells after yellow fever vaccination. MiXCR was run by TCRdb on the 5' RACE reads, yielding one entry per CDR3 protein. The sample lists roughly 96,000 distinct CDR3 sequences, 8% to 10% occurring once. Sequences were derived from CD8+ T cells not binding an NS4B(214-222) dextramer, sorted from PBMCs, sampled more than 13 days after the first yellow fever vaccination. The source is a man younger than 35 who received the YFV17D yellow fever vaccine.

This chain uses TRBV12-3 or TRBV12-4 with TRBJ2-2, with a weak D call TRBD2 (6 bases). The CDR3 contains 12 residues. The CDR3 DNA is TGTTCCATTCGGAGGGCCACCGGGGAGCTGTTTTTT. It is translated as CSIRRATGELFF.

This clonotype was counted only a few times. The rearrangement joins TRBV12-3 or TRBV12-4 to TRBJ2-2, with 12 nucleotides matching TRBD2. The trim removed 5 bases at V and 5 bases at J, leaving 9 bases unmatched. The CDR3 loop spans 17 amino acids. CDR3 residues: CASSPDLAGGPTGELFF. DNA of the CDR3: TGTGCCAGCAGTCCCGATCTAGCGGGGGGGCCGACCGGGGAGCTGTTTTTT.

The chain is built from TRBV7-9 and TRBJ1-1; D is perhaps TRBD1 (5 bases). V lost 6 bases and J lost 1, with 12 bases in between. There are 14 residues in the CDR3. CDR1 and CDR2 (germline): SEHNR, FQNEAQ (reference sequence). CDR3 nucleotide sequence: TGTGCCAGCAGGACGGATGGGGGGAACACTGAAGCTTTCTTT. Encoded protein: CASRTDGGNTEAFF.

This chain links TRBV25-1 with TRBJ2-1, with 12 positions matching TRBD2. V gave up 5 bases and J gave up 4 bases; unmatched junction bases: 9. Germline CDR1 reads MGHDK; CDR2 reads SYGVNS. The CDR3 is 17 residues long. CDR3 in DNA: TGTGCCAGCAGTCTCTCACTAGCGGGGGGCCGATACAATGAGCAGTTCTTC. Translation: CASSLSLAGGRYNEQFF.

This clonotype came up a few times. The chain recombines TRBV18 with TRBJ2-7; 7 nucleotides align to TRBD1. CDR1 and CDR2 from the germline V gene are KGHSH and LQKENI. The CDR3 consists of 16 residues. V lost 4 bases and J lost 4; bases outside the gene matches: 13. This chain's CDR3 is CASSLDDPGQIYEQYV. CDR3 sequence (DNA): TGTGCCAGCTCACTCGACGACCCGGGACAGATTTACGAGCAGTACGTC.